The 7 T cell receptor beta chains below come from one sample, sequenced in a study of blood T cell repertoires in COVID-19. Produced via immunoSEQ multiplex PCR; TCRdb's table is partial and in-frame only. The sample contains some 290,000 clones, over 85% of which appear only once. Specimen: PBMCs or T cells enriched from blood (not recorded which). These receptors all stem from a woman in her 30s who had recovered from COVID-19.

The chain's CDR3 is CASSPRWGSGAGNEQFF. In nucleotides, the CDR3 is TGTGCCAGCAGCCCAAGATGGGGTAGCGGGGCAGGTAATGAGCAGTTCTTC. This chain links TRBV9 with TRBJ2-1, with TRBD2 matching 8 bases. The CDR3 covers 17 residues. Germline lookup yields CDR1 SGDLS and CDR2 YYNGEE. With V trimmed by 4 bases and J by 7 bases, 16 bases remained unmatched.

The V call is TRBV10-3, the J call TRBJ1-1; 7 bases are shared with TRBD1. After removal of 7 bases from V and 4 bases from J, the junction contained 9 bases not matched to a gene. This CDR3 spans 14 amino acids. Per germline, CDR1 ENHRY and CDR2 SYGVKD. CDR3 nucleotide sequence: TGTGCCATCAAACAAGGGGCAGGGGGCACTGAAGCTTTCTTT. This gives the protein CAIKQGAGGTEAFF.

This sequence joins TRBV5-4 and TRBJ1-1; no definite D call. The CDR3 contains 13 residues. CDR1 is SGHNT and CDR2 is YYREEE in the germline V gene (reference sequence). Between the trimmed V and J ends, which lost 4 bases and 10 bases, there was a span of 17 bases. The DNA for the CDR3 is TGTGCCAGCAGCCCCGGAGAGCGGCGATCAGCTTTCTTT. It codes for CASSPGERRSAFF. Looking up the rest from reference TRBV5-4 and TRBJ1-1 gives the full variable domain: ETGVTQSPTHLIKTRGQQVTLRCSSQSGHNTVSWYQQALGQGPQFIFQYYREEENGRGNFPPRFSGLQFPNYSSELNVNALELDDSALYLCASSPGERRSAFFGQGTRLTVV.

The chain has TRBV29-1 and TRBJ2-5; no reliable D call. The CDR3 consists of 15 residues. Germline assignment: CDR1 SQVTM and CDR2 ANQGSEA. V lost 3 bases and J 1 base, leaving 15 bases between the germline ends. The DNA for the CDR3 is TGCAGCGTTGATCCGACACCCGCGCCCCAAGAGACCCAGTACTTC. It translates to CSVDPTPAPQETQYF. Full variable domain (missing parts from reference TRBV29-1 and TRBJ2-5): SAVISQKPSRDICQRGTSLTIQCQVDSQVTMMFWYRQQPGQSLTLIATANQGSEATYESGFVIDKFPISRPNLTFSTLTVSNMSPEDSSIYLCSVDPTPAPQETQYFGPGTRLLVL.

The genes are TRBV4-2 and TRBJ2-7; D might be TRBD1 (6 bases). The CDR3 sequence is 15 residues long. Germline lookup yields CDR1 LGHNA and CDR2 YNFKEQ. V lost 4 bases, J lost 1 base, and 14 bases lay in between. CDR3 in DNA: TGTGCCAGCAGCCTCACGGTTGGACAGTCCTACGAGCAGTACTTC. This gives the protein CASSLTVGQSYEQYF.

The genes are TRBV19 and TRBJ1-5, with 9 bases aligning to TRBD1. The CDR3 totals 15 residues. CDR1 LNHDA and CDR2 SQIVND come from the germline V gene (reference sequence). J was trimmed by 7 bases and V by 6 bases; bases with no gene match: 10. The CDR3 coding sequence is TGTGCCAGTAGCCCCACGGGACAGGGCGGACAGCCCCAGCATTTT. This encodes CASSPTGQGGQPQHF.

In its sample, this clone was seen once. This chain connects TRBV7-2 to TRBJ2-6; 8 bases align to TRBD2. CDR3 size: 16 residues. Germline-derived CDR1 and CDR2 are SGHTA and FQGNSA. The V gene end was trimmed by 6 bases and the J gene end by 2 bases; junction bases not matched to a gene: 6. The CDR3 DNA reads as TGTGCCAGCAGTTCCCGGGGGGGTACTGGGGCCAACGTCCTGACTTTC. Its protein is CASSSRGGTGANVLTF.